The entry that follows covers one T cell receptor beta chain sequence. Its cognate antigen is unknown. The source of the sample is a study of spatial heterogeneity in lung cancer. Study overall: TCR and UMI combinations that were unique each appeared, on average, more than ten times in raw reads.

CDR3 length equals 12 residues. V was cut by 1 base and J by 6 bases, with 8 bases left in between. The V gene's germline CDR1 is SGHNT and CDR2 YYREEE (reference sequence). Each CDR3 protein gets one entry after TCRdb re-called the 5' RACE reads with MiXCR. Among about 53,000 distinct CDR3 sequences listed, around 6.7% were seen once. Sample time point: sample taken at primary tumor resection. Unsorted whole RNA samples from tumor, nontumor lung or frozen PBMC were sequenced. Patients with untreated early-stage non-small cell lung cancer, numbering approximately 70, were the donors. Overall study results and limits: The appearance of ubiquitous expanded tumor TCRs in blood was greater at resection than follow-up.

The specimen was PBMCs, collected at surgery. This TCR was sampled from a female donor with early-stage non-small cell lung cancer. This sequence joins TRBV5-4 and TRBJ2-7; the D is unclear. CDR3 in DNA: TGTGCCAGCAGCTTGTATGGAGCCGAGCAGTACTTC. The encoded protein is CASSLYGAEQYF.